Listed here are 10 T cell receptor beta chains from one sample, sequenced in a study of radiation and T cells in renal cell carcinoma (dated by TCRdb to about 2020). The library was prepared using the immunoSEQ multiplex PCR assay. Not all clones reach the TCRdb copy of this immuneACCESS table, which keeps in-frame sequences only. Checked studies attribute under half of the gap to unresolved V genes and leave the rest unexplained. The sample records about 150,000 clones, about 88% of which are singletons. The top ten constitute 4.1% of the sample. What this sample's time point label stands for: baseline pretreatment blood. What this sample's treatment or condition label stands for: 15 Gy SBRT to primary tumor, nephrectomy 4 weeks later. Sequencing used blood, obtained from a patient whose treatment included radiotherapy and nephrectomy. The source is a woman aged 70-85 years with renal cell carcinoma.

CDR3 in amino acids: CASSVGSTFAEAFF. CDR3 nucleotide sequence: TGTGCCAGCAGCGTAGGATCTACCTTCGCGGAAGCTTTCTTT. The gene calls are TRBV9 and TRBJ1-1; D unclear. The CDR3 loop spans 14 amino acids. The V end was cut by 0 bases, the J end by 8 bases, with 14 bases between. The germline CDR1 and CDR2 sequences are SGDLS and YYNGEE.

The genes are TRBV27 and TRBJ2-2; TRBD1 matches 7 bases. J gave up 3 bases and V 7 bases, and 8 bases lay outside the gene matches. CDR1 and CDR2 (germline): MNHEY, SMNVEV (reference sequence). This CDR3 region has 15 residues. Here the CDR3 DNA reads TGTGCCAGCAACCCGACAGGGTCGTACACCGGGGAGCTGTTTTTT. The encoded protein is CASNPTGSYTGELFF.

This chain joins TRBV5-1 and TRBJ2-7; 10 positions agree with TRBD2. Germline V gene data show CDR1 as SGHRS and CDR2 as YFSETQ. V was clipped by 2 bases and J by 2 bases; unmatched bases: 1. This CDR3 is built from 14 residues. The CDR3 coding sequence is TGCGCCAGCAGCTTAAGCGGGGGGGCCTACGAGCAGTACTTC. This gives the protein CASSLSGGAYEQYF.

This chain uses TRBV5-1 with TRBJ1-5; D uncertain. Trimming shortened V by 4 bases and J by 0 bases, and 5 bases separated the two germline ends. CDR3 size: 13 residues. Germline V gene lookup returns CDR1 SGHRS and CDR2 YFSETQ. The CDR3 spells CASSPDSNQPQHF. DNA for the CDR3: TGCGCCAGCAGCCCCGATAGCAATCAGCCCCAGCATTTT. The full variable domain, in which reference TRBV5-1 and TRBJ1-5 provide the parts outside the CDR3, is KAGVTQTPRYLIKTRGQQVTLSCSPISGHRSVSWYQQTPGQGLQFLFEYFSETQRNKGNFPGRFSGRQFSNSRSEMNVSTLELGDSALYLCASSPDSNQPQHFGDGTRLSIL.

The chain couples TRBV28 to TRBJ1-6, with a weak D call TRBD1 (5 bases). Germline CDR1 is MDHEN and CDR2 is SYDVKM. There are 16 residues in the CDR3. V lost 5 bases and J lost 6, with 17 bases in between. The CDR3 here is CASSLIGAAPNSPLHF. The CDR3 bases are TGTGCCAGCAGTCTCATAGGGGCCGCACCTAATTCACCCCTCCACTTT.

The rearrangement joins TRBV19 to TRBJ1-1, with D unclear. V was shortened by 4 bases and J by 1 base, with 10 bases between the two germline ends. The germline CDR1 and CDR2 sequences are LNHDA and SQIVND (reference sequence). The length of the CDR3 is 14 residues. The CDR3 sequence is CASSNLWQNTEAFF. For the CDR3, the DNA is TGTGCCAGTAGTAATTTGTGGCAGAACACTGAAGCTTTCTTT.

The chain employs TRBV5-5 and TRBJ2-1; D unresolved. The CDR3 consists of 14 residues. Trimming removed 2 bases at V and 6 bases at J, with 12 bases between. Germline V gene sequence: CDR1 SGHKS, CDR2 YYEKEE (reference sequence). In DNA form, the CDR3 reads TGTGCCAGCAGCTTAGAGTGGGCCGGCAATGAGCAGTTCTTC. Translation: CASSLEWAGNEQFF.

V is TRBV30 and J is TRBJ2-5; 8 bases are shared with TRBD2. Trimming cost V 2 bases and J 1 base; bases outside gene matches: 18. CDR3 length: 19 amino acids. Germline V gene data show CDR1 as GTSNPN and CDR2 as SVGIG (reference sequence). CDR3 in DNA: TGTGCCTGGAGTACGGGGAAAATAAGGTTAGCGGGGTCCCAAGAGACCCAGTACTTC. This encodes CAWSTGKIRLAGSQETQYF.

J is TRBJ1-2 and V is TRBV15, with 8 positions matching TRBD1. The CDR3 is 15 residues long. Germline loops: CDR1 LNHNV, CDR2 YYDKDF (reference sequence). V shed 0 bases and J 2 bases; nucleotides not matched to a gene: 2. The CDR3 DNA is TGTGCCACCAGCAGAGAAGGACAGGGAAACTATGGCTACACCTTC. Translating it yields CATSREGQGNYGYTF. Using reference TRBV15 and TRBJ1-2 for the parts outside the CDR3, the full variable domain is DAMVIQNPRYQVTQFGKPVTLSCSQTLNHNVMYWYQQKSSQAPKLLFHYYDKDFNNEADTPDNFQSRRPNTSFCFLDIRSPGLGDTAMYLCATSREGQGNYGYTFGSGTRLTVV.

The chain is built from TRBV9 and TRBJ2-3; D is unresolved. The CDR3 runs 14 residues. Trimming removed 3 bases from V and 4 bases from J, with 12 bases in between. CDR1 and CDR2 from the germline V gene are SGDLS and YYNGEE. Written as DNA, the CDR3 is TGTGCCAGCAGCGACGACCCGAGGCCAGATACGCAGTATTTT. Protein sequence: CASSDDPRPDTQYF.